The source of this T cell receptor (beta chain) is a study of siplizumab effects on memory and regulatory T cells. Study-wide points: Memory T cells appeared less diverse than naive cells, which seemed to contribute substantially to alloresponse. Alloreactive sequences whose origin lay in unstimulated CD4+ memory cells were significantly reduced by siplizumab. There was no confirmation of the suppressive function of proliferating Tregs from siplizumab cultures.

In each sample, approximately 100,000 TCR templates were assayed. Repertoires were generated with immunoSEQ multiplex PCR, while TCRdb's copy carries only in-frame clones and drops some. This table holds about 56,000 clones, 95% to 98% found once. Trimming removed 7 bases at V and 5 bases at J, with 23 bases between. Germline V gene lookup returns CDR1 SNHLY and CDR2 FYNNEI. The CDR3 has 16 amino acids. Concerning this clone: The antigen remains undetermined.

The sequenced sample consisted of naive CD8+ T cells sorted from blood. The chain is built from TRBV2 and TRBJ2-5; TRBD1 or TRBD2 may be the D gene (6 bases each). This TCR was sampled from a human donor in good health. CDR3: CASTQQQGAGRETQYF. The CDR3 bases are TGTGCCAGCACCCAACAACAGGGAGCGGGTAGGGAGACCCAGTACTTC. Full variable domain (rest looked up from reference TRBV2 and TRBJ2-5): EPEVTQTPSHQVTQMGQEVILRCVPISNHLYFYWYRQILGQKVEFLVSFYNNEISEKSEIFDDQFSVERPDGSNFTLKIRSTKLEDSAMYFCASTQQQGAGRETQYFGPGTRLLVL.